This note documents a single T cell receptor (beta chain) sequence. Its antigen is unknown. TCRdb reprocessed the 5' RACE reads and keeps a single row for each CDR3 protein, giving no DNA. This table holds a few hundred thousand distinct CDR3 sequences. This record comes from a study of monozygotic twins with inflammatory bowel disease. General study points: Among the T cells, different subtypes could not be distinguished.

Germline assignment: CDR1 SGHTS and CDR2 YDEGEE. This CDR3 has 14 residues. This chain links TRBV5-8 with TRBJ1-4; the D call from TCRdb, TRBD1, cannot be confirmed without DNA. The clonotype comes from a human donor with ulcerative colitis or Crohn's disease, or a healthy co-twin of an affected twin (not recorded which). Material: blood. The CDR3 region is CASSLGQLGEKLFF. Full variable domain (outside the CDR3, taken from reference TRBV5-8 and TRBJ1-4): EAGVTQSPTHLIKTRGQQATLRCSPISGHTSVYWYQQALGLGLQFLLWYDEGEERNRGNFPPRFSGRQFPNYSSELNVNALELEDSALYLCASSLGQLGEKLFFGSGTQLSVL.